This T cell receptor (beta chain) was sequenced during a study of blood T cell repertoires in COVID-19. CDR1 and CDR2 (germline): SGHVS, FQNEAQ. Trimming removed 2 bases from V and 6 bases from J; junction bases left unmatched: 12. The CDR3 is 18 residues long. Profiled with immunoSEQ multiplex PCR; TCRdb holds only in-frame clones, not every one. The sample consists of approximately 300,000 clones, about nine tenths of them appearing once. This chain uses TRBV7-8 with TRBJ2-3; 12 bases match TRBD2. Sequencing input: peripheral blood. This sequence was found in a woman in her 30s with COVID-19, enrolled during active disease. Written as DNA, the CDR3 is TGTGCCAGCAGCTTACCCGGGGGGTCTAGCGGGAGGGCCGATACGCAGTATTTT. Translating gives CASSLPGGSSGRADTQYF. Looking up the rest from reference TRBV7-8 and TRBJ2-3 gives the full variable domain: GAGVSQSPRYKVAKRGQDVALRCDPISGHVSLFWYQQALGQGPEFLTYFQNEAQLDKSGLPSDRFFAERPEGSVSTLKIQRTQQEDSAVYLCASSLPGGSSGRADTQYFGPGTRLTVL.